The 5 T cell receptor beta chains presented below share a single source sample, sequenced in a study of Ad26.COV2.S vaccination and SARS-CoV-2 variants (dated by TCRdb to about 2021). In light of the paper, this sample's treatment or condition label describes: 15 to 20 received Ad26.COV2.S at low or high dose, single or two shots; several received placebo; per-sample allocation not given. Repertoires of vaccine and placebo recipients were sequenced from samples collected on day 63 after the first injection. The library came from the immunoSEQ multiplex PCR assay. Drawn from immuneACCESS, this table holds only the in-frame rearrangements with V and J called that TCRdb kept. Clones are partly lost; checked studies trace under half to an unresolved V gene and leave the rest unexplained. The sample includes 350,000 to 500,000 clones, with around 91% observed a single time. Approximately 4.5% of the sample is taken by the ten largest.

Specimen: peripheral blood, collected in a trial of Ad26.COV2.S vaccine versus placebo. All receptors come from a person aged 18-65 years who received the Ad26.COV2.S COVID-19 vaccine or a placebo.

The V call is TRBV5-1, the J call TRBJ2-1; 12 nucleotides agree with TRBD2. Germline V CDR1 and CDR2: SGHRS, YFSETQ. V gave up 3 bases and J gave up 6 bases; unmatched junction bases: 7. The CDR3 is 16 residues long. CDR3 sequence: CASSYLTSGSGNEQFF. CDR3 in DNA: TGCGCCAGCAGCTACTTGACTAGCGGGAGCGGCAATGAGCAGTTCTTC.

This rearrangement joins TRBV5-4 to TRBJ2-2, with 10 bases identical to TRBD2. Trimming cost V 2 bases and J 7 bases; bases outside gene matches: 11. Germline loops: CDR1 SGHNT, CDR2 YYREEE (reference sequence). CDR3 size: 17 residues. The CDR3 DNA is TGTGCCAGCAGCTTAGCGGGAGGGCCGAGGATTGGCGGGGAGCTGTTTTTT. This translates into CASSLAGGPRIGGELFF.

The CDR3, as DNA: TGTGCCAGCAGTTTGACAGGGAAAGCCTACGAGCAGTACTTC. Its translation: CASSLTGKAYEQYF. V and J are TRBV27 and TRBJ2-7, with 7 bases identical to TRBD1. The germline CDR1 and CDR2 sequences are MNHEY and SMNVEV (reference sequence). The CDR3 totals 14 residues. Trimming cost V 3 bases and J 2 bases; bases outside gene matches: 4.

V is TRBV30 and J is TRBJ1-5; perhaps TRBD1 as D (6 bases). Looked up from germline, CDR1 is GTSNPN and CDR2 is SVGIG (reference sequence). The CDR3 sequence is 15 residues long. V gave up 0 bases and J gave up 4 bases, with 13 bases separating them. For the CDR3, the DNA is TGTGCCTGGAGTGTGGGGGCCAGCCGAAATCAGCCCCAGCATTTT. Translating gives CAWSVGASRNQPQHF.

The chain carries TRBV10-2 and TRBJ1-4, with D uncertain. CDR1 is WSHSY, CDR2 SAAADI, per germline. The CDR3 totals 15 residues. The germline V and J ends were trimmed by 0 bases and 3 bases, with 8 bases remaining between them. Here the CDR3 DNA reads TGCGCCAGCAGTGAGTCTGGCGGAGCTAATGAAAAACTGTTTTTT. It codes for CASSESGGANEKLFF.